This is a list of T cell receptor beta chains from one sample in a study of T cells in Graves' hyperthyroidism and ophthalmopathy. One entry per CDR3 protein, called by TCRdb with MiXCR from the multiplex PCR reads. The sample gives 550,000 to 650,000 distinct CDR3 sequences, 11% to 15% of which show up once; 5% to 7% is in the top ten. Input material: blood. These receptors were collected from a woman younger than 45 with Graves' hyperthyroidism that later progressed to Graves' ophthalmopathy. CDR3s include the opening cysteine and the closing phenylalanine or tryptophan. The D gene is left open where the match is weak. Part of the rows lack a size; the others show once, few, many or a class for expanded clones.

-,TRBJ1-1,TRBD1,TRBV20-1,TGCAGTGCTAACAAACCCAAGACAGGGGCCCTAGTGAACACTGAAGCTTTCTTT,CSANKPKTGALVNTEAFF
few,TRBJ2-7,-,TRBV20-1,TGCAGTGCTTCGGGACTTCGGGAGCAGTACTTC,CSASGLREQYF
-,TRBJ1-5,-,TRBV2,TGTGCCAGCAGAAGGCGGGATTTCAGCAATCAGCCCCAGCATTTT,CASRRRDFSNQPQHF
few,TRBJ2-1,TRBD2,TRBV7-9,TGTGCCAGCAGCGACCGACTAGCGGGGGTCTATGAGCAGTTCTTC,CASSDRLAGVYEQFF
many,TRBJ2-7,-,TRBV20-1,TGCAGTGCTAGAGTCCGGATAGCGGCAACCTACGAGCAGTACTTC,CSARVRIAATYEQYF
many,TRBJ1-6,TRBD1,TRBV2,TGTGCCAGCAGTGTACAGGGGGCGAATAATTCACCCCTCCACTTT,CASSVQGANNSPLHF
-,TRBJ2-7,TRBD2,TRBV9,TGTGCCAGCAGTCAATTAGCGGGAGCGGAACCCGAGCAGTACTTC,CASSQLAGAEPEQYF
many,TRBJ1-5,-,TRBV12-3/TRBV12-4,TGTGCCAGCAGTTTGTTGGATCAGCCCCAGCATTTT,CASSLLDQPQHF
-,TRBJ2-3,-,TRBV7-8,TGTGCCAGCAGCTTTCTCCGAGGTGCTAGAACAGATACGCAGTATTTT,CASSFLRGARTDTQYF
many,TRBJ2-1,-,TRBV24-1,TGTGCCACCAGTGATTTAGTGGGAGGCCAATACAATGAGCAGTTCTTC,CATSDLVGGQYNEQFF
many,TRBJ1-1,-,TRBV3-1,TGTGCCAGCAGCTTTTATGGTCCGGGCACTGAAGCTTTCTTT,CASSFYGPGTEAFF
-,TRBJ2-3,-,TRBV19,TGTGCCAGTAGTATTGGACGGACCCCCTCCACAGATACGCAGTATTTT,CASSIGRTPSTDTQYF
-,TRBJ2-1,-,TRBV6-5,TGTGCCAGCAGTTGGAACAGGGACTACAATGAGCAGTTCTTC,CASSWNRDYNEQFF
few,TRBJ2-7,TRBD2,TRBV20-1,TGCAGTGCTAGTAAGGCTAGCGGATCCTACGAGCAGTACTTC,CSASKASGSYEQYF
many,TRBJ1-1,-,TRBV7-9,TGTGCCAGCAGCCCGGACGTAGGGAACACTGAAGCTTTCTTT,CASSPDVGNTEAFF
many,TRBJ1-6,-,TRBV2,TGTGCCAGCAGTCCCCTCACCGACGCCCTCCACTTT,CASSPLTDALHF
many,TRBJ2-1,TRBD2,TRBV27,TGTGCCAGCAGTTCTACGGGACTATCCTACAATGAGCAGTTCTTC,CASSSTGLSYNEQFF
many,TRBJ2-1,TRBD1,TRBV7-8,TGTGCCAGCAGCTGGGGACAGGGGGTTAAAAATGAGCAGTTCTTC,CASSWGQGVKNEQFF
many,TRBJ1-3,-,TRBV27,TGTGCCAGCAGTCTAACACAGGCTCCCGGGCACACCATATATTTT,CASSLTQAPGHTIYF
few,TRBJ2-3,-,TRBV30,TGTGCCTGGAGTCTGACTAGTGTGGCAGATACGCAGTATTTT,CAWSLTSVADTQYF
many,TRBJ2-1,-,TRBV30,TGTGCCTGGAGTACCGGATACAATGAGCAGTTCTTC,CAWSTGYNEQFF
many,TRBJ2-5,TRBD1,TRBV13,TGTGCCAGCAGCTTGGGCAGGGGGTTCGGGCCCGAGGAAGAGACCCAGTACTTC,CASSLGRGFGPEEETQYF
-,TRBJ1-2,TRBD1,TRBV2,TGTGCCAGCAGTTCCGGGACAGGGGTTAACTATGGCTACACCTTC,CASSSGTGVNYGYTF
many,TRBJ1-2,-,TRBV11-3,TGTGCCAGCAGCCCTAGTTGGCTGGAACACTATGGCTACACCTTC,CASSPSWLEHYGYTF
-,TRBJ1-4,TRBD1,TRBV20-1,TGCAGTGCCGCTATTCCGGGACAGGGGGTTGAAAAACTGTTTTTT,CSAAIPGQGVEKLFF
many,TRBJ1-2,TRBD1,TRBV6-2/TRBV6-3,TGTGCCAGCAGTTCCGGACAGGGGTCCGGCGGCTACACCTTC,CASSSGQGSGGYTF
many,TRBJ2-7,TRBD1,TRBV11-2,TGTGCCAGCAGCCAGGGGCGGACAGGGATATACGAGCAGTACTTC,CASSQGRTGIYEQYF
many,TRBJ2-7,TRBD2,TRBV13,TGTGCCAGCAGCGCCTTGTCTAGCGGGAGGGTCCACGAGCAGTACTTC,CASSALSSGRVHEQYF
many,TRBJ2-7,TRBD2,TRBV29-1,TGCAGCGTTGGGCGGGGGGTTGCCTACGAGCAGTACTTC,CSVGRGVAYEQYF
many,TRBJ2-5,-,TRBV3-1,TGTGCCAGCGGTCGGAAGGGGGAAGAGACCCAGTACTTC,CASGRKGEETQYF
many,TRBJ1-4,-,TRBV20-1,TGCAGTGCGAAGGACAGACGGTTGCCCTGGGAAAAACTGTTTTTT,CSAKDRRLPWEKLFF
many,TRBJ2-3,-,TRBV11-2,TGTGCCAGCAGTCTCCGACAGCCAGATACGCAGTATTTT,CASSLRQPDTQYF
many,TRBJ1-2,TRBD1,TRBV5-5,TGTGCCAGCAGCTCCTGGACAGGGGGCGCGTTACGGTGGGGCTACACCTTC,CASSSWTGGALRWGYTF
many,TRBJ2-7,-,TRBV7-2,TGTGCCAGCAGCCCACCGACAGGCAGCGGCTACGAGCAGTACTTC,CASSPPTGSGYEQYF
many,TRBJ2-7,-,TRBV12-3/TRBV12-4,TGTGCCAGCAGAAGCAGGAACTCCTACGAGCAGTACTTC,CASRSRNSYEQYF
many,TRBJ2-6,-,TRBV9,TGTGCCAGCAGCGTAGGGAGTTCTGGGGCCAACGTCCTGACTTTC,CASSVGSSGANVLTF
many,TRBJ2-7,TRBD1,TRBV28,TGTGCCAGCAGCTCGGGACAGCGGACGAGCGAGCAGTACTTC,CASSSGQRTSEQYF
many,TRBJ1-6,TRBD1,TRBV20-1,TGCAGTGCAAGGACAGGGGTAAATTCACCCCTCCACTTT,CSARTGVNSPLHF
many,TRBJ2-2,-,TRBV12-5,TGTGCTAGTGGTTTGGTAAGCGGCAGCGAAGTCACCGGGGAGCTGTTTTTT,CASGLVSGSEVTGELFF
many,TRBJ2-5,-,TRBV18,TGTGCCAGCTCACCACCGGGACATCAAGAGACCCAGTACTTC,CASSPPGHQETQYF
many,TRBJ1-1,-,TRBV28,TGTGCCAGCACCCCAGGAGGAGGGGAGGGCACTGAAGCTTTCTTT,CASTPGGGEGTEAFF
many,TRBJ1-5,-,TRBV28,TGTGCCAGCAGTGAGGGAGGTCGGGGTAGTCAGCCCCAGCATTTT,CASSEGGRGSQPQHF